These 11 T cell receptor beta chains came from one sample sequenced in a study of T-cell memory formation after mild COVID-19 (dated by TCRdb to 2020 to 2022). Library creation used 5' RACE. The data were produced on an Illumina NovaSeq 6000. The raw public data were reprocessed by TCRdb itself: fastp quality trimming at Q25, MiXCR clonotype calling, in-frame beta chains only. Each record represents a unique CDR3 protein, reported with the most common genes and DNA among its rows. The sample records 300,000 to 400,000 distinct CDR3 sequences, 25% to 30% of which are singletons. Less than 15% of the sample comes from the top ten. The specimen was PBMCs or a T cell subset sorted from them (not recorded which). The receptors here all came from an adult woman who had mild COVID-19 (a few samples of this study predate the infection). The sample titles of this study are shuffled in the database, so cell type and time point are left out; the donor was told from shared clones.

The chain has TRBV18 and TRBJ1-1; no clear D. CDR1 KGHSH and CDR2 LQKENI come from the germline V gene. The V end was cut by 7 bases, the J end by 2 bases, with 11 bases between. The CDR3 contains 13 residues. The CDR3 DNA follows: TGTGCCAGCTGTATGGGTATCAACACTGAAGCTTTCTTT. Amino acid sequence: CASCMGINTEAFF.

CDR3 nucleotide sequence: TGCGCCAGCAGCCAAGTCGAGATACCCTCCTACAATGAGCAGTTCTTC. Amino acids: CASSQVEIPSYNEQFF. The rearrangement links TRBV4-1 to TRBJ2-1; D is unclear. Looked up from germline, CDR1 is MGHRA and CDR2 is YSYEKL. Trimming removed 1 base from V and 0 bases from J, with 10 bases in between. This CDR3 contains 16 residues.

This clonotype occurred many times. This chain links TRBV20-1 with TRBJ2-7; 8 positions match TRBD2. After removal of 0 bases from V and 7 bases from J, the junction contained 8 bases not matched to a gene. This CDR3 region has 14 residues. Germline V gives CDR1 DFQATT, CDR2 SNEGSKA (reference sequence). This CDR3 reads CSARDTGGPGEQYF. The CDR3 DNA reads TGCAGTGCTAGAGATACGGGGGGGCCGGGAGAGCAGTACTTC.

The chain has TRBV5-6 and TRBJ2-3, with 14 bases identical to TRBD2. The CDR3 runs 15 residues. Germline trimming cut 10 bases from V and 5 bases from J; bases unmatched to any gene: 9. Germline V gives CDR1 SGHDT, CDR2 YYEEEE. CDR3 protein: CAGSTSGRGLDTQYF. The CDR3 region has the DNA TGTGCCGGATCGACTAGCGGGAGGGGATTAGATACGCAGTATTTT. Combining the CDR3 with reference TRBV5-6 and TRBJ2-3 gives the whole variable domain DAGVTQSPTHLIKTRGQQVTLRCSPKSGHDTVSWYQQALGQGPQFIFQYYEEEERQRGNFPDRFSGHQFPNYSSELNVNALLLGDSALYLCAGSTSGRGLDTQYFGPGTRLTVL.

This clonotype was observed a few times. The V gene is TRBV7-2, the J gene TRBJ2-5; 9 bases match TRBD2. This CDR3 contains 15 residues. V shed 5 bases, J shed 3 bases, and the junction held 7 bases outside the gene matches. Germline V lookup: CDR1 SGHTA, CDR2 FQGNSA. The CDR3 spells CASSLRLAVKETQYF. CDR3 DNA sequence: TGTGCCAGCAGCCTCAGACTAGCGGTCAAAGAGACCCAGTACTTC.

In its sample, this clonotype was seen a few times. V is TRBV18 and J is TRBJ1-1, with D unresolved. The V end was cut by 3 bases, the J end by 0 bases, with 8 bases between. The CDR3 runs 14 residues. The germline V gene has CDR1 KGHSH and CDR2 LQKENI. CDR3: CASSPSRMNTEAFF. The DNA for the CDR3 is TGTGCCAGCTCACCCTCGCGGATGAACACTGAAGCTTTCTTT.

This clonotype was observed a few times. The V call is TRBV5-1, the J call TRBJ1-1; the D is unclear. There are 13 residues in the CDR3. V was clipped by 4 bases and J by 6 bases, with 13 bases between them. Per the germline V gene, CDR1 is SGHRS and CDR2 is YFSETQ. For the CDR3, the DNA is TGCGCCAGCAGCATGGCCCCGGGCCCTGAAGCTTTCTTT. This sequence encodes CASSMAPGPEAFF.

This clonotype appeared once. The CDR3 is CATSRDEGSGQPQHF. The CDR3 region has the DNA TGTGCCACCAGCAGAGATGAAGGGTCTGGGCAGCCCCAGCATTTT. The chain employs TRBV15 and TRBJ1-5; the D is unclear. CDR1 and CDR2 (germline): LNHNV, YYDKDF (reference sequence). Trimming cost V 0 bases and J 7 bases, with 13 bases left between them. This CDR3 has 15 residues.

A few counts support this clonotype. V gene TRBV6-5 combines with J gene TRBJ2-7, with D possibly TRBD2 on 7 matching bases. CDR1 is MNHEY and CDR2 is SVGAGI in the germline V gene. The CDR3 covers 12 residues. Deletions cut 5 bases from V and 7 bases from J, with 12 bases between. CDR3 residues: CASSPRGGEQYF. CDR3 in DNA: TGTGCCAGCAGTCCGAGGGGGGGAGAGCAGTACTTC.

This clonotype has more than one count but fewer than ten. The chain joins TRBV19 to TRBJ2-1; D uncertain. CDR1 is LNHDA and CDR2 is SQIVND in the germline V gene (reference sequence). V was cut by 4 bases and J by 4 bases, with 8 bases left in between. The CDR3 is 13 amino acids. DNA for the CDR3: TGTGCCAGTAGTAACACGGCTTACAATGAGCAGTTCTTC. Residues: CASSNTAYNEQFF.

As DNA, the CDR3 is TGCAGTGCTAGAGATCCGGCAGATCCGAGGTGGGGTCAGCCCCAGCATTTT. Residues: CSARDPADPRWGQPQHF. The chain recombines TRBV20-1 with TRBJ1-5; the D is unclear. Germline lookup yields CDR1 DFQATT and CDR2 SNEGSKA (reference sequence). The CDR3 runs 17 residues. V lost 0 bases and J 6 bases, leaving 21 bases between the germline ends.